These 25 T cell receptor beta chains came from one sample sequenced in a study of shared clonotypes between healthy human individuals. Repertoires were generated with immunoSEQ multiplex PCR, while TCRdb's copy carries only in-frame clones and drops some. Here the sample spans about 380,000 clones, 95% to 97% being singletons. The sample taken for sequencing was memory CD8+ T cells sorted from blood. Subset defined: CD45RO+ cells pooled with CCR7-negative TemRA cells. These receptors all stem from a man aged 25 to 45 in good health.

CDR3 sequence: CASTRLGGTDTQYF. CDR3 DNA: TGTGCCAGCACACGATTAGGGGGCACAGATACGCAGTATTTT. The J gene is TRBJ2-3, the V gene TRBV27; D possibly corresponds to TRBD1 (5 bases). CDR1 MNHEY and CDR2 SMNVEV come from the germline V gene (reference sequence). V dropped 7 bases and J dropped 1 base, with 12 bases sitting between them. The CDR3 runs 14 residues.

V gene TRBV27 combines with J gene TRBJ2-1; 10 nucleotides match TRBD2. CDR3 size: 14 residues. The V gene's germline CDR1 is MNHEY and CDR2 SMNVEV (reference sequence). V dropped 5 bases and J dropped 2; count of bases not matched to a gene: 0. The CDR3 coding sequence is TGTGCCAGCAGTGGGACTAGCGCCTACAATGAGCAGTTCTTC. It translates to CASSGTSAYNEQFF.

V and J are TRBV6-5 and TRBJ2-1, with 8 bases matching TRBD2. Trimming removed 5 bases from V and 5 bases from J; junction bases left unmatched: 8. This CDR3 is 15 amino acids long. In germline, CDR1 is MNHEY, CDR2 SVGAGI. As DNA, the CDR3 is TGTGCCAGCAGTCTCGGGAGGGCCCTCCACAATGAGCAGTTCTTC. As protein: CASSLGRALHNEQFF.

The chain couples TRBV6-5 to TRBJ2-7, with 9 bases matching TRBD2. Per germline, CDR1 MNHEY and CDR2 SVGAGI. Trimming at V came to 4 bases and at J to 3 bases, leaving 7 bases not matched to a gene. The CDR3 spans 15 residues. The CDR3, as DNA: TGTGCCAGCAGTTTTAGCCTAGCGGGAATCTACGAGCAGTACTTC. Its translation is CASSFSLAGIYEQYF.

The chain combines TRBV30 with TRBJ2-1, with D possibly matching TRBD2 (5 bases). Germline CDR1 reads GTSNPN; CDR2 reads SVGIG (reference sequence). V lost 2 bases to trimming and J lost 4 bases, with 12 bases between them. There are 14 residues in the CDR3. CDR3 nucleotides: TGTGCCTGGAGTAGGAGGTGGGGATACAATGAGCAGTTCTTC. It yields the protein CAWSRRWGYNEQFF.

The chain recombines TRBV5-4 with TRBJ2-7; D could derive from TRBD1 or TRBD2 (6 bases each). There are 11 residues in the CDR3. Between the trimmed V and J ends, which lost 4 bases and 7 bases, there was a span of 9 bases. CDR1 is SGHNT and CDR2 is YYREEE in the germline V gene (reference sequence). This CDR3 is CASSGGGEQYF. Here the CDR3 DNA reads TGTGCCAGCAGCGGAGGGGGGGAGCAGTACTTC.

The rearrangement joins TRBV5-1 to TRBJ1-2; perhaps TRBD1 as D (6 bases). The V end was cut by 3 bases, the J end by 4 bases, with 7 bases between. Looked up from germline, CDR1 is SGHRS and CDR2 is YFSETQ. The CDR3 has 12 residues. The CDR3 region is CASSSGVYGYTF. The CDR3 nucleotides are TGCGCCAGCAGCTCAGGGGTCTATGGCTACACCTTC.

CDR3 nucleotides: TGTGCCAGCAGCAGTTTATATCGGAGGGCGGCTTTCTTT. Amino acids: CASSSLYRRAAFF. The chain employs TRBV28 and TRBJ1-1; D not certain. The CDR3 consists of 13 residues. CDR1 is MDHEN and CDR2 is SYDVKM in the germline V gene. V lost 6 bases and J lost 11, with 19 bases in between.

The chain employs TRBV10-3 and TRBJ2-7; the match to TRBD2 covers 13 bases. The germline V gene has CDR1 ENHRY and CDR2 SYGVKD. After removal of 8 bases from V and 7 bases from J, the junction contained 8 bases not matched to a gene. The CDR3 contains 14 residues. The CDR3 bases are TGTGCCATCCCCCCACTAGCGGGAGGGCGGGAGCAGTACTTC. Translating it yields CAIPPLAGGREQYF.

The gene calls are TRBV11-3 and TRBJ2-3, with D possibly being TRBD1 or TRBD2 (5 bases each). CDR3 length: 14 amino acids. Trimming stripped 5 bases from V and 6 bases from J, with 15 bases between. Germline loops: CDR1 SGHNT, CDR2 YENEEA. For the CDR3, the DNA is TGTGCCAGCAGCGGGACCCCACCCTGGGATACGCAGTATTTT. This gives the protein CASSGTPPWDTQYF.

This rearrangement joins TRBV7-2 to TRBJ2-5; D is unclear. The CDR3 extends over 14 amino acids. CDR1 and CDR2 (germline): SGHTA, FQGNSA. Trimming left V 2 bases short and J 3 bases short, with 10 bases between. The CDR3 DNA is TGTGCCAGCAGCTTACTATGGGCGGAAGAGACCCAGTACTTC. Its protein is CASSLLWAEETQYF.

V and J are TRBV7-2 and TRBJ2-3; D is perhaps TRBD2 (6 bases). V lost 5 bases and J lost 0, with 9 bases in between. The CDR3 covers 14 residues. Germline CDR1 reads SGHTA; CDR2 reads FQGNSA. The CDR3 DNA follows: TGTGCCAGCAGCCAGACTAGAAGCACAGATACGCAGTATTTT. Translating it yields CASSQTRSTDTQYF.

J is TRBJ1-4 and V is TRBV10-3; no reliable D call. This CDR3 is built from 13 residues. The germline V gene has CDR1 ENHRY and CDR2 SYGVKD. V lost 4 bases and J lost 5, with 8 bases in between. The CDR3 protein is CAISGTENEKLFF. CDR3 sequence (DNA): TGTGCCATCAGTGGGACGGAAAATGAAAAACTGTTTTTT.

The gene calls are TRBV6-6 and TRBJ2-4; a weak D match, TRBD2 (5 bases). CDR3 length: 12 amino acids. Deletions cut 4 bases from V and 9 bases from J, with 10 bases between. Germline CDR1 reads MNHNY; CDR2 reads SVGAGI (reference sequence). The CDR3 region has the DNA TGTGCCAGCAGTTTCAGTGAGGGCATTCAGTACTTC. Translation: CASSFSEGIQYF.

Remarks on this clone: The same CDR3 also results from other DNA sequences found in this sample. The rearrangement joins TRBV20-1 to TRBJ2-5, with D uncertain. The CDR3 is 9 residues long. The ends were cut back, 6 bases at V and 5 bases at J, with 4 bases in the middle. Germline V CDR1 and CDR2: DFQATT, SNEGSKA (reference sequence). In DNA, the CDR3 is TGCAGTGCAAGGGAGACCCAGTACTTC. It specifies CSARETQYF.

This clone was counted a single time. This sequence joins TRBV19 and TRBJ1-2, with 8 nucleotides matching TRBD1. V lost 3 bases, J lost 4 bases, and 7 bases stayed unmatched. Germline loops: CDR1 LNHDA, CDR2 SQIVND (reference sequence). The CDR3 spans 15 residues. The CDR3 coding sequence is TGTGCCAGTAGTATTGCCCCGACAGGGGCCTATGGCTACACCTTC. Translated, it gives CASSIAPTGAYGYTF.

This CDR3 reads CASSPPAGPSYEQYF. CDR3 DNA sequence: TGTGCCAGCAGTCCACCCGCCGGGCCCTCCTACGAGCAGTACTTC. V is TRBV28 and J is TRBJ2-7; D not resolved. Germline lookup yields CDR1 MDHEN and CDR2 SYDVKM. This CDR3 spans 15 amino acids. The V gene lost 5 bases and the J gene lost 0 bases, with 14 bases spanning the gap.

Written as DNA, the CDR3 is TGCGCCAGCAGCCAGCGGGGGAACTATGGCTACACCTTC. This encodes CASSQRGNYGYTF. The V call is TRBV4-1, the J call TRBJ1-2; weak D call: TRBD1 (5 bases). Looked up from germline, CDR1 is MGHRA and CDR2 is YSYEKL. The CDR3 loop spans 13 amino acids. Trimming removed 3 bases from V and 2 bases from J, with 7 bases in between.

The J gene is TRBJ2-1, the V gene TRBV15, with D unclear. The CDR3 is made up of 17 amino acids. The V end lost 3 bases, the J end lost 2 bases, and 17 bases lay between the germline ends. Germline assignment: CDR1 LNHNV and CDR2 YYDKDF (reference sequence). The CDR3 loop is CATSSPPGWYPYNEQFF. CDR3 DNA: TGTGCCACCAGCAGTCCTCCCGGGTGGTACCCCTACAATGAGCAGTTCTTC.

This clone has only one observation. The chain carries TRBV18 and TRBJ2-7; TRBD1 matches 8 bases. The CDR3 has 13 amino acids. With V trimmed by 3 bases and J by 9 bases, 7 bases remained unmatched. Germline values: CDR1 KGHSH, CDR2 LQKENI. CDR3 protein: CASSPPDRERQYF. The CDR3 DNA reads as TGTGCCAGCTCACCGCCGGACAGGGAAAGGCAGTACTTC. The variable domain in full, with the rest retrieved from reference TRBV18 and TRBJ2-7, is NAGVMQNPRHLVRRRGQEARLRCSPMKGHSHVYWYRQLPEEGLKFMVYLQKENIIDESGMPKERFSAEFPKEGPSILRIQQVVRGDSAAYFCASSPPDRERQYFGPGTRLTVT.

Worth noting for this clone: The sample holds other DNA sequences that translate to the same CDR3. The V and J genes are TRBV20-1 and TRBJ2-7; D gene uncertain. CDR1 DFQATT and CDR2 SNEGSKA come from the germline V gene (reference sequence). Trimming took off 5 bases at V and 1 base at J, with 6 bases between the two ends. CDR3 length: 11 amino acids. This CDR3 reads CSASLSYEQYF. For the CDR3, the DNA is TGCAGTGCTTCGCTTTCCTACGAGCAGTACTTC.

The chain employs TRBV7-2 and TRBJ2-1; D tentatively reads TRBD1 or TRBD2 (5 bases each). CDR1 and CDR2 (germline): SGHTA, FQGNSA. The CDR3 has 16 amino acids. V was pared by 5 bases and J by 4 bases, with 18 bases between. This CDR3 reads CASSVRDRPNYNEQFF. For the CDR3, the DNA is TGTGCCAGCAGCGTCCGGGACCGCCCCAATTACAATGAGCAGTTCTTC. Based on the CDR3 plus reference TRBV7-2 and TRBJ2-1, the full variable domain is GAGVSQSPSNKVTEKGKDVELRCDPISGHTALYWYRQSLGQGLEFLIYFQGNSAPDKSGLPSDRFSAERTGGSVSTLTIQRTQQEDSAVYLCASSVRDRPNYNEQFFGPGTRLTVL.

This clone is a singleton in its sample. The chain carries TRBV6-5 and TRBJ2-1; D remains ambiguous. V was trimmed by 5 bases and J by 6 bases, leaving 11 bases between them. Per germline, CDR1 MNHEY and CDR2 SVGAGI. The CDR3 runs 13 residues. The DNA of the CDR3 is TGTGCCAGCAGTGAAGGTTTAGGCAATGAGCAGTTCTTC. It codes for CASSEGLGNEQFF.

This clone was observed a handful of times. This specimen includes other DNA sequences encoding the same CDR3. The chain carries TRBV5-1 and TRBJ2-1; 10 bases are a match to TRBD2. CDR1 is SGHRS and CDR2 is YFSETQ in the germline V gene. V was clipped by 0 bases and J by 6 bases; unmatched bases: 0. The CDR3 covers 14 residues. The CDR3 loop reads CASSLGLAGNEQFF. The CDR3 bases are TGCGCCAGCAGCTTGGGACTAGCGGGCAATGAGCAGTTCTTC.

The gene calls are TRBV4-2 and TRBJ2-5; TRBD1 aligns across 7 bases. This CDR3 is built from 15 residues. Per the germline V gene, CDR1 is LGHNA and CDR2 is YNFKEQ. Trimming at V came to 0 bases and at J to 4 bases, leaving 5 bases not matched to a gene. CDR3 nucleotides: TGTGCCAGCAGCCAAGATCCGGCAGGGGGAGAGACCCAGTACTTC. This sequence encodes CASSQDPAGGETQYF.